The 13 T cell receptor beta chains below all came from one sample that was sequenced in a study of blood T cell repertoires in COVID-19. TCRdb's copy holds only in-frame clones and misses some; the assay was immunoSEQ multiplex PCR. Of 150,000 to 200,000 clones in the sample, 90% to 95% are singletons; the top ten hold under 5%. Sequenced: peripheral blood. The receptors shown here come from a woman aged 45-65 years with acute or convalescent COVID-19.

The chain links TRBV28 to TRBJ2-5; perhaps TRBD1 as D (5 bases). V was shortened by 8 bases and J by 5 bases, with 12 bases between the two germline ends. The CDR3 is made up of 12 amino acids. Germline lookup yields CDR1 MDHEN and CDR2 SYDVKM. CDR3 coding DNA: TGTGCCAGCTCAGGGATGGTTGAGACCCAGTACTTC. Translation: CASSGMVETQYF.

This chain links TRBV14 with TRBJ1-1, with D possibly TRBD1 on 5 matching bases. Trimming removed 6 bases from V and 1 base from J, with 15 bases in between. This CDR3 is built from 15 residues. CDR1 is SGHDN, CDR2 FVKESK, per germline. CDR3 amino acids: CASSVIQDKNTEAFF. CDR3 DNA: TGTGCCAGCAGTGTAATACAGGATAAGAACACTGAAGCTTTCTTT.

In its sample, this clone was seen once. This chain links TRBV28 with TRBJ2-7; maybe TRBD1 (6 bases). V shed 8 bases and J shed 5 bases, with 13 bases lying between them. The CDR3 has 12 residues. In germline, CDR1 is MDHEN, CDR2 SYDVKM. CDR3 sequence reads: CASRDTGDEQYF. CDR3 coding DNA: TGTGCCAGCCGGGACACCGGAGACGAGCAGTACTTC. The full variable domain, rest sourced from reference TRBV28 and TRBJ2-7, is DVKVTQSSRYLVKRTGEKVFLECVQDMDHENMFWYRQDPGLGLRLIYFSYDVKMKEKGDIPEGYSVSREKKERFSLILESASTNQTSMYLCASRDTGDEQYFGPGTRLTVT.

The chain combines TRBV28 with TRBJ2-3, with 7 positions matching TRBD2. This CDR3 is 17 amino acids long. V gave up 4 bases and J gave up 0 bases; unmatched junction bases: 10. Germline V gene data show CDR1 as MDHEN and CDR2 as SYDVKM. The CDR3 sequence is CASSSPTSEASTDTQYF. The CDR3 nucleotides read TGTGCCAGCAGTTCACCAACTAGCGAGGCTAGCACAGATACGCAGTATTTT.

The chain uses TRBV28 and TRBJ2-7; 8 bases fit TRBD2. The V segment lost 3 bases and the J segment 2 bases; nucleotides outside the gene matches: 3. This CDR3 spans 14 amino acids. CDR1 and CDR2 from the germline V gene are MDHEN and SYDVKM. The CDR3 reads CASSFRTSTYEQYF. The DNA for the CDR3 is TGTGCCAGCAGTTTTCGGACTAGCACCTACGAGCAGTACTTC.

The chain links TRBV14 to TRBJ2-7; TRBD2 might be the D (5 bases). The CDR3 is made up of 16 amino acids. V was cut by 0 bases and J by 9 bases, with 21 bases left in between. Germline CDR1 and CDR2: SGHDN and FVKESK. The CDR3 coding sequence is TGTGCCAGCAGCCAAGACCGACCCGCGCGGATGAGGGTGCAGTACTTC. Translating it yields CASSQDRPARMRVQYF.

The CDR3 region has the DNA TGTGCCAGTAGTATGGATCCAGCGTCCAATGAGCAGTTCTTC. This sequence encodes CASSMDPASNEQFF. The chain employs TRBV19 and TRBJ2-1; D call uncertain. The CDR3 spans 14 residues. CDR1 is LNHDA and CDR2 is SQIVND in the germline V gene (reference sequence). V was clipped by 3 bases and J by 6 bases, with 12 bases between them. The whole variable domain, remainder taken from reference TRBV19 and TRBJ2-1, is DGGITQSPKYLFRKEGQNVTLSCEQNLNHDAMYWYRQDPGQGLRLIYYSQIVNDFQKGDIAEGYSVSREKKESFPLTVTSAQKNPTAFYLCASSMDPASNEQFFGPGTRLTVL.

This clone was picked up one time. The CDR3 loop is CASSLLAQETQYF. The CDR3 nucleotides read TGTGCCAGCAGCTTATTGGCCCAAGAGACCCAGTACTTC. The rearrangement links TRBV7-3 to TRBJ2-5; D call uncertain. The CDR3 is 13 amino acids. Germline values: CDR1 SGHTA, CDR2 FQGTGA. Trimming cost V 2 bases and J 1 base, with 5 bases left between them.

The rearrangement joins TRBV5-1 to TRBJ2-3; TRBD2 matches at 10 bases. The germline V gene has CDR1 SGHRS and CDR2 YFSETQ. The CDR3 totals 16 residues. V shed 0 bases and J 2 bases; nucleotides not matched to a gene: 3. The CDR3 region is CASSLAGTSDTDTQYF. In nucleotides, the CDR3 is TGCGCCAGCAGCTTGGCTGGGACTAGCGACACAGATACGCAGTATTTT.

The CDR3 sequence: CASSSWTVNEAFF. CDR3 bases: TGTGCCAGCAGTTCCTGGACAGTTAACGAAGCTTTCTTT. The chain combines TRBV27 with TRBJ1-1; D is possibly TRBD1 (6 bases). The ends were cut back, 4 bases at V and 8 bases at J, with 14 bases in the middle. Germline V gene lookup returns CDR1 MNHEY and CDR2 SMNVEV (reference sequence). The CDR3 loop spans 13 amino acids.

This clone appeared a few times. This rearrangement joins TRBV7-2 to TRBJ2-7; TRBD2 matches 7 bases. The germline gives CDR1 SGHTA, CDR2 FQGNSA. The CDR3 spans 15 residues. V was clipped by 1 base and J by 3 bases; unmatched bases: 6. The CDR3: CASSLDASGFYEQYF. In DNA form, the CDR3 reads TGTGCCAGCAGCTTAGACGCTAGCGGTTTCTACGAGCAGTACTTC.

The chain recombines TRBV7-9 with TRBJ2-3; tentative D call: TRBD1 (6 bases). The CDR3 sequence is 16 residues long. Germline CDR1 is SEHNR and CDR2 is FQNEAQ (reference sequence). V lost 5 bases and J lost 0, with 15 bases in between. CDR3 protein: CASSRRPGASTDTQYF. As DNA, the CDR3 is TGTGCCAGCAGCCGTAGACCAGGGGCCAGCACAGATACGCAGTATTTT.

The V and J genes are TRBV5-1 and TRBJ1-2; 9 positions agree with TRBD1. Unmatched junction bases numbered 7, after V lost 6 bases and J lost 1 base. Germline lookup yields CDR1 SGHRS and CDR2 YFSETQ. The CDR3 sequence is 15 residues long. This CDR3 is CASTGLTGGNYGYTF. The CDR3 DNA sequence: TGCGCCAGCACCGGTCTGACAGGGGGTAACTATGGCTACACCTTC.